A selection of T cell receptor beta chains follows, all from one sample in a study of T cell responses to AZD1222 COVID-19 vaccine. The table came from immunoSEQ multiplex PCR; TCRdb's copy has only in-frame clones and leaves some out. There are approximately 180,000 clones in the sample; over 80% occur only once, and more than 4% lies in the top ten. This specimen consisted of peripheral blood, obtained 28 days after the second dose of the MenACWY control vaccine. These receptors all come from an adult who received the MenACWY meningococcal vaccine as a control. CDR3s include the opening cysteine and the closing phenylalanine or tryptophan. Fields, in order: J gene, V gene, clone size, D gene, CDR3 DNA, CDR3 protein. The D gene is left open where the match is weak. The size field is filled for only some rows; it gives once, few, many or a size class.

j_call: TRBJ1-2
v_call: TRBV28
clone_size: -
d_call: -
cdr3_nt: TGTGCCACTCCAGGGACGGAACCTAACTATGGCTACACCTTC
cdr3_aa: CATPGTEPNYGYTF

j_call: TRBJ1-5
v_call: TRBV28
clone_size: -
d_call: -
cdr3_nt: TGTGCCCTAAGGGATCAGCCCCAGCATTTT
cdr3_aa: CALRDQPQHF

j_call: TRBJ1-6
v_call: TRBV2
clone_size: -
d_call: TRBD1
cdr3_nt: TGTGCCAGCAGTGTGGGACAGGGTAATTCACCCCTCCACTTT
cdr3_aa: CASSVGQGNSPLHF

j_call: TRBJ1-2
v_call: TRBV19
clone_size: -
d_call: -
cdr3_nt: TGTGCCACCCATAAGAACTATGGCTACACCTTC
cdr3_aa: CATHKNYGYTF

j_call: TRBJ2-2
v_call: TRBV7-2
clone_size: -
d_call: -
cdr3_nt: TGTGCCAGCAGCCCTGTTGACGGGGCCGGGGAGCTGTTTTTT
cdr3_aa: CASSPVDGAGELFF

j_call: TRBJ2-7
v_call: TRBV27
clone_size: -
d_call: -
cdr3_nt: TGTGCCAGCACCTCGGGACTGGCCTACGAGCAGTACTTC
cdr3_aa: CASTSGLAYEQYF

j_call: TRBJ1-1
v_call: TRBV19
clone_size: -
d_call: -
cdr3_nt: TGTGCCAGTAGTATTTTGGGGGGCTCTGAAGCTTTCTTT
cdr3_aa: CASSILGGSEAFF

j_call: TRBJ2-7
v_call: TRBV5-1
clone_size: -
d_call: -
cdr3_nt: TGCGCCAGCAGCTTGGGACTAGAATACGAGCAGTACTTC
cdr3_aa: CASSLGLEYEQYF

j_call: TRBJ2-1
v_call: TRBV28
clone_size: -
d_call: -
cdr3_nt: TGTGCCAGCACTCATGGGGGCGCGGTCTACAATGAGCAGTTCTTC
cdr3_aa: CASTHGGAVYNEQFF

j_call: TRBJ2-5
v_call: TRBV15
clone_size: -
d_call: -
cdr3_nt: TGTGCCACCAGCAGAGAGTACCCCCAGGGGAGTGGGGAGACCCAGTACTTC
cdr3_aa: CATSREYPQGSGETQYF

j_call: TRBJ1-3
v_call: TRBV5-1
clone_size: -
d_call: -
cdr3_nt: TGCGCCAGCAGCCCGACGGCCGAGGTCTCTGGAAACACCATATATTTT
cdr3_aa: CASSPTAEVSGNTIYF

j_call: TRBJ1-1
v_call: TRBV5-5
clone_size: -
d_call: TRBD1
cdr3_nt: TGTGCCAGCAGCTTGGCCGGACAGGGGAGGAGCCTTGAAGCTTTCTTT
cdr3_aa: CASSLAGQGRSLEAFF

j_call: TRBJ1-5
v_call: TRBV18
clone_size: -
d_call: -
cdr3_nt: TGTGCCAGCTCACCATCGAGGGGTCAGCCCCAGCATTTT
cdr3_aa: CASSPSRGQPQHF

j_call: TRBJ1-5
v_call: TRBV19
clone_size: -
d_call: TRBD1
cdr3_nt: TGTGCCAGTAGCATCTCCAGGGGGCACGGCGATCAGCCCCAGCATTTT
cdr3_aa: CASSISRGHGDQPQHF

j_call: TRBJ1-3
v_call: TRBV7-3
clone_size: -
d_call: -
cdr3_nt: TGTGCCAGCAGCTTAAATGACGGGCAGGGGGGAAACACCATATATTTT
cdr3_aa: CASSLNDGQGGNTIYF

j_call: TRBJ1-4
v_call: TRBV5-1
clone_size: once
d_call: -
cdr3_nt: TGCGCCAGCAGTCCAACAGGACTCACTAATGAAAAACTGTTTTTT
cdr3_aa: CASSPTGLTNEKLFF

j_call: TRBJ1-1
v_call: TRBV29-1
clone_size: -
d_call: -
cdr3_nt: TGCAGCGTTACCCCCGGAGGGGTAGAAGCTTTCTTT
cdr3_aa: CSVTPGGVEAFF

j_call: TRBJ2-2
v_call: TRBV2
clone_size: -
d_call: TRBD2
cdr3_nt: TGTGCCAGCAGTGCACGACTAGCGGGAGCGTGGGGGGAGCTGTTTTTT
cdr3_aa: CASSARLAGAWGELFF

j_call: TRBJ2-1
v_call: TRBV28
clone_size: -
d_call: -
cdr3_nt: TGTGCCAGCAGTTTATGGTCTAGGCCCGCTGAGCAGTTCTTC
cdr3_aa: CASSLWSRPAEQFF

j_call: TRBJ2-1
v_call: TRBV7-2
clone_size: -
d_call: TRBD1
cdr3_nt: TGTGCCAGCAGCTTAGCGCCCGGGACAGCCGCTGACAATGAGCAGTTCTTC
cdr3_aa: CASSLAPGTAADNEQFF

j_call: TRBJ1-1
v_call: TRBV28
clone_size: -
d_call: -
cdr3_nt: TGTGCCAGCACCTACAGGGCCGGAGCTTTCTTT
cdr3_aa: CASTYRAGAFF

j_call: TRBJ1-6
v_call: TRBV7-2
clone_size: -
d_call: -
cdr3_nt: TGTGCCAGCAGCTTAGCGCAAAGGACAAATAATTCACCCCTCCACTTT
cdr3_aa: CASSLAQRTNNSPLHF

j_call: TRBJ1-4
v_call: TRBV28
clone_size: -
d_call: TRBD1
cdr3_nt: TGTGCCAGCAGTCCGGGGACAGTCGGTATTGAAAAACTGTTTTTT
cdr3_aa: CASSPGTVGIEKLFF

j_call: TRBJ1-2
v_call: TRBV7-9
clone_size: -
d_call: TRBD1
cdr3_nt: TGTGCCAGCAGTCAAACAGGGGCTACTAACTATGGCTACACCTTC
cdr3_aa: CASSQTGATNYGYTF

j_call: TRBJ1-3
v_call: TRBV5-1
clone_size: -
d_call: -
cdr3_nt: TGCGCCAGCAGCTTGGGGATGGAGTTAGGAAACACCATATATTTT
cdr3_aa: CASSLGMELGNTIYF

j_call: TRBJ1-5
v_call: TRBV6-6
clone_size: -
d_call: -
cdr3_nt: TGTGCCAGCAGTTACTTCGGGCAGAATCAGCCCCAGCATTTT
cdr3_aa: CASSYFGQNQPQHF

j_call: TRBJ2-1
v_call: TRBV7-9
clone_size: -
d_call: -
cdr3_nt: TGTGCCACCCGCTCACTAGCAGGCAATGAGCAGTTCTTC
cdr3_aa: CATRSLAGNEQFF

j_call: TRBJ2-7
v_call: TRBV11-2
clone_size: -
d_call: -
cdr3_nt: TGTGCCAGCAGCGCCGCTAGGGAAGAGCAGTACTTC
cdr3_aa: CASSAAREEQYF

j_call: TRBJ1-2
v_call: TRBV4-1
clone_size: -
d_call: TRBD1
cdr3_nt: TGCGCCAGCAGCCAAGGTACAGGGGTTAACTATGGCTACACCTTC
cdr3_aa: CASSQGTGVNYGYTF

j_call: TRBJ1-5
v_call: TRBV19
clone_size: -
d_call: -
cdr3_nt: TGTGCCAGTAGCATGGGGGGCTTCGGTAATCAGCCCCAGCATTTT
cdr3_aa: CASSMGGFGNQPQHF

j_call: TRBJ1-6
v_call: TRBV15
clone_size: -
d_call: -
cdr3_nt: TGTGCCACCAGCAGAGATGGGGGTAGCTCCGCTTATTCACCCCTCCACTTT
cdr3_aa: CATSRDGGSSAYSPLHF

j_call: TRBJ2-1
v_call: TRBV4-1
clone_size: -
d_call: TRBD2
cdr3_nt: TGCGCCAGCAGCCTACTGCCTAGCGGGAGGAACTACAATGAGCAGTTCTTC
cdr3_aa: CASSLLPSGRNYNEQFF

j_call: TRBJ2-5
v_call: TRBV7-2
clone_size: once
d_call: -
cdr3_nt: TGTGCCAGCAGCTTAGTGGGCCAAGAGACCCAGTACTTC
cdr3_aa: CASSLVGQETQYF

j_call: TRBJ2-6
v_call: TRBV4-2
clone_size: -
d_call: -
cdr3_nt: TGTGCCAGCAGCCAAGTCTCTGGGGCCAACGTCCTGACTTTC
cdr3_aa: CASSQVSGANVLTF

j_call: TRBJ2-7
v_call: TRBV4-3
clone_size: -
d_call: -
cdr3_nt: TGCGCCAGCAGCGCGGCAGGGGTAGGCGAGCAGTACTTC
cdr3_aa: CASSAAGVGEQYF

j_call: TRBJ1-2
v_call: TRBV28
clone_size: -
d_call: TRBD1
cdr3_nt: TGTGCCAGCACCAACCCGGGACAGGGAGACTATGGCTACACCTTC
cdr3_aa: CASTNPGQGDYGYTF

j_call: TRBJ2-7
v_call: TRBV30
clone_size: -
d_call: TRBD1
cdr3_nt: TGTGCCTGGAGTTTTGGGACAGGCAGTTACGAGCAGTACTTC
cdr3_aa: CAWSFGTGSYEQYF

j_call: TRBJ2-7
v_call: TRBV9
clone_size: -
d_call: TRBD2
cdr3_nt: TGTGCCAGCAGCGCGGAGGAGCGGGAGACCTACGAGCAGTACTTC
cdr3_aa: CASSAEERETYEQYF

j_call: TRBJ1-5
v_call: TRBV6-1
clone_size: -
d_call: -
cdr3_nt: TGTGCCAGCAGTGAAACCCCAGGAAGCGGGAGCAATCAGCCCCAGCATTTT
cdr3_aa: CASSETPGSGSNQPQHF

j_call: TRBJ2-5
v_call: TRBV5-4
clone_size: -
d_call: -
cdr3_nt: TGTGCCAGCAGCTTGCCACACTCAGGGGCAGAGACCCAGTACTTC
cdr3_aa: CASSLPHSGAETQYF

j_call: TRBJ1-5
v_call: TRBV28
clone_size: -
d_call: TRBD1
cdr3_nt: TGTGCCAGCAGCTCAGGGGGGATTAATCAGCCCCAGCATTTT
cdr3_aa: CASSSGGINQPQHF

j_call: TRBJ1-2
v_call: TRBV30
clone_size: -
d_call: -
cdr3_nt: TGTGCCTGGAGTGTAATTGGGGGGCAGAGGGAGGGCGGCTACACCTTC
cdr3_aa: CAWSVIGGQREGGYTF

j_call: TRBJ2-2
v_call: TRBV28
clone_size: -
d_call: TRBD2
cdr3_nt: TGTGCCAGCAGTTTGACTAGCGGGAGAGGCACCGGGGAGCTGTTTTTT
cdr3_aa: CASSLTSGRGTGELFF

j_call: TRBJ1-3
v_call: TRBV28
clone_size: -
d_call: -
cdr3_nt: TGTGCCAGCAGTTCCGGAAACACCATATATTTT
cdr3_aa: CASSSGNTIYF